This T cell receptor beta chain derives from a study of blood T cell repertoires in COVID-19. Study-wide context: The United States, Italy and Spain provided the acute and convalescent COVID-19 samples. Sample material is recorded as cDNA or gDNA derived from T cells, B-cell-depleted T cells, or PBMCs.

Authors' analysis steps: Estimation of nucleated cell counts was performed using reference gene primer amplification. Data came from immunoSEQ multiplex PCR; TCRdb stores just in-frame clones and leaves some out. From that table come the V and J calls and clone size; the DNA was used to work out D and trimming. Among 150,000 to 200,000 clones listed, about 84% were seen once. The CDR3 extends over 14 amino acids. V shed 6 bases and J shed 3 bases, with 15 bases lying between them. The V gene's germline CDR1 is MDHEN and CDR2 SYDVKM. This TCR was sampled from a woman aged 25 to 45 with acute or convalescent COVID-19. Sequenced input: peripheral blood. This chain links TRBV28 with TRBJ2-7; D may be TRBD1 (6 bases). The DNA for the CDR3 is TGTGCCAGCAGAATTGGACAGCGTCACTACGAGCAGTACTTC. It codes for CASRIGQRHYEQYF.